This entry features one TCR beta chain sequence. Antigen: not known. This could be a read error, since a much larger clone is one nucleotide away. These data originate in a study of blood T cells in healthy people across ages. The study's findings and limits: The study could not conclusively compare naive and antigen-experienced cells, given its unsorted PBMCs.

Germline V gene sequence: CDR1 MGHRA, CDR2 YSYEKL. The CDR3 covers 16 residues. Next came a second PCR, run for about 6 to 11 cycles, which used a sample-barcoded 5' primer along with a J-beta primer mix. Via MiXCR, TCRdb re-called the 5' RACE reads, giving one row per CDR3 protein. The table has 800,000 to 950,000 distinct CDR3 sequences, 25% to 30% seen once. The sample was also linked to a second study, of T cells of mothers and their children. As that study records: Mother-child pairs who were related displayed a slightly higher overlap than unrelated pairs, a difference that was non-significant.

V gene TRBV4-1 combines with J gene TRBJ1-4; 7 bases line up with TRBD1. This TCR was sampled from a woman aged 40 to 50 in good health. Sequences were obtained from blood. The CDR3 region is CASSQGPGQANEKRFF. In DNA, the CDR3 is TGCGCCAGCAGCCAAGGCCCCGGACAGGCTAATGAAAAACGGTTTTTT.